The entry below gives a single T cell receptor beta chain sequence along with its context. What it recognizes is unknown. The CDR3 goes on 3 residues after the read ends, and that part is filled in from the germline J gene. The germline gives CDR1 DFQATT, CDR2 SNEGSKA (reference sequence). The CDR3 is made up of 13 amino acids. Losses at the gene ends were 5 bases for V and 1 base for J; bases not matched to a gene: 3. The data stem from a study of T cell clonality in common variable immunodeficiency. Method: immunoSEQ multiplex PCR; TCRdb's copy keeps in-frame clones and lacks some. There are about 44,000 clones in the sample, none observed a single time. Patients and controls were mostly of Caucasian heritage. Study-level points and caveats: The cause of increased CVID clonality remains unclear without subpopulation sequencing. Compared with controls, CVID subjects had fewer shared TCRbeta clones. CVID patient heterogeneity limited repertoire-clinical complication correlations.

The chain joins TRBV20-1 to TRBJ1-1; 8 nucleotides match TRBD1. The sample consisted of peripheral blood mononuclear cells. This sequence was found in a person aged 18-70 years in good health. The part of the CDR3 DNA that was read is TGCAGTGCTGACGGGACAGGGAACACTGAA. Translated, it gives CSADGTGNTE. The entire CDR3 is CSADGTGNTEAFF.